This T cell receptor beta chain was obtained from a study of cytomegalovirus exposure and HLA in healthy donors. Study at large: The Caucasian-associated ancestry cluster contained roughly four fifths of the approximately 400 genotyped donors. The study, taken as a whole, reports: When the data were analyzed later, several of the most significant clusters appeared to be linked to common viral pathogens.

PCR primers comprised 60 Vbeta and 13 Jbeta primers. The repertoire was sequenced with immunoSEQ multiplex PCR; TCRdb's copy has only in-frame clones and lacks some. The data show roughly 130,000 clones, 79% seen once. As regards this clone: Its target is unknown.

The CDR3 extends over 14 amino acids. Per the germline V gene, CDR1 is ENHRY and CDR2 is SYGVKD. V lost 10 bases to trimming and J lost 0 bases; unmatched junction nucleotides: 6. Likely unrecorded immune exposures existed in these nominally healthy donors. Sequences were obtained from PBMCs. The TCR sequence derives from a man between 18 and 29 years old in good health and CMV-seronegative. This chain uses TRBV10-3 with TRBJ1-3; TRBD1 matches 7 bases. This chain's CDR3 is CATFDRDSGNTIYF. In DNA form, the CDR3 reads TGTGCCACGTTTGACAGGGACTCTGGAAACACCATATATTTT.